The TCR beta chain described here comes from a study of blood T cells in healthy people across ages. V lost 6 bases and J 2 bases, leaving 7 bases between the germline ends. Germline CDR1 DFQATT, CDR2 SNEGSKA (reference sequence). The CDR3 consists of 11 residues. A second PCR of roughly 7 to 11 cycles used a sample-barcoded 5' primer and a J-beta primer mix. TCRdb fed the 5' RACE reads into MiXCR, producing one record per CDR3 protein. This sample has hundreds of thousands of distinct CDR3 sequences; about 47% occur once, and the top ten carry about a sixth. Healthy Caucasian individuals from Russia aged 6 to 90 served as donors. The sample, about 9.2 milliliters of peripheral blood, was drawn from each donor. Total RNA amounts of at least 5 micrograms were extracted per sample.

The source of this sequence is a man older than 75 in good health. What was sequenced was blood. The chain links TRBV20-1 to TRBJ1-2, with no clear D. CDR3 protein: CSAGRNYGYTF. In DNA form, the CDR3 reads TGCAGTGCCGGGCGGAACTATGGCTACACCTTC.